Presented here are 17 T cell receptor beta chains from one specimen sequenced in a study of cytomegalovirus exposure and HLA in healthy donors. The primer mix had 60 Vbeta and 13 Jbeta primers. Clones were sequenced by immunoSEQ multiplex PCR, and TCRdb holds only the in-frame ones, with some missing. Here the sample spans about 220,000 clones, 82% being singletons. The sample was PBMCs. These receptor sequences come from a man aged 40-50 years in good health and CMV-seropositive.

The chain uses TRBV19 and TRBJ2-3; 9 positions agree with TRBD2. V gave up 5 bases and J gave up 2 bases; unmatched junction bases: 5. The CDR3 spans 15 residues. Germline assignment: CDR1 LNHDA and CDR2 SQIVND (reference sequence). This chain's CDR3 is CASSLLAGTTDTQYF. The CDR3 nucleotides are TGTGCCAGTAGTCTCCTAGCGGGAACCACAGATACGCAGTATTTT.

The J gene is TRBJ1-5, the V gene TRBV19; unclear D gene. CDR3 size: 17 residues. The V end was cut by 1 base, the J end by 2 bases, with 15 bases between. Germline assignment: CDR1 LNHDA and CDR2 SQIVND (reference sequence). This chain's CDR3 is CASSIVRVPRGNQPQHF. In DNA form, the CDR3 reads TGTGCCAGTAGTATAGTCCGGGTCCCGAGGGGCAATCAGCCCCAGCATTTT.

The rearrangement uses TRBV18 and TRBJ1-5; D gene uncertain. Deletions cut 2 bases from V and 3 bases from J, with 11 bases between. Germline assignment: CDR1 KGHSH and CDR2 LQKENI. The CDR3 extends over 15 amino acids. The CDR3 DNA sequence: TGTGCCAGCTCACCAGTTACAGCCCCCAATCAGCCCCAGCATTTT. It is translated as CASSPVTAPNQPQHF.

The chain is built from TRBV6-5 and TRBJ2-4; possibly TRBD2 for D (5 bases). Germline CDR1 and CDR2: MNHEY and SVGAGI. The CDR3 spans 14 residues. V lost 2 bases to trimming and J lost 2 bases, with 7 bases between them. This CDR3 reads CASSYEGTKNIQYF. CDR3 DNA: TGTGCCAGCAGTTACGAGGGAACCAAAAACATTCAGTACTTC.

This clone was seen only once. The V and J genes are TRBV7-9 and TRBJ2-1; 7 positions agree with TRBD2. The J segment lost 5 bases and the V segment lost 8 bases, leaving 6 bases of the junction unmatched. This CDR3 has 13 residues. Germline V gene lookup returns CDR1 SEHNR and CDR2 FQNEAQ (reference sequence). CDR3 in amino acids: CASELAFDNEQFF. For the CDR3, the DNA is TGTGCCAGCGAACTAGCGTTCGACAATGAGCAGTTCTTC.

This rearrangement joins TRBV18 to TRBJ1-1; D perhaps matches TRBD1 (6 bases). The V end lost 6 bases, the J end lost 4 bases, and 21 bases lay between the germline ends. The CDR3 has 16 residues. Germline loops: CDR1 KGHSH, CDR2 LQKENI. The CDR3 DNA sequence: TGTGCCAGCTCCAACATCATGACAGGAGTGAGCACTGAAGCTTTCTTT. Translation gives CASSNIMTGVSTEAFF.

The rearrangement uses TRBV12-2 and TRBJ2-1; the DNA was not used to check the table's D call, TRBD2. TRBV12-2 constitutes a pseudogene. The CDR3 is 17 amino acids. The CDR3 bases are TGTGCAAGTCGCTTAGCGCAGCCGGGGAACCTCTACAATGAGCAGTTCTTC. Residues: CASRLAQPGNLYNEQFF.

This clone has only a few counts. In DNA form, the CDR3 reads TGTGCCAGCAGCCAAGGGCAGGGGGCTGGCACTGAAGCTTTCTTT. It translates to CASSQGQGAGTEAFF. V gene TRBV14 combines with J gene TRBJ1-1; 8 positions match TRBD1. In germline, CDR1 is SGHDN, CDR2 FVKESK. This CDR3 comprises 15 residues. The V segment lost 1 base and the J segment 4 bases; nucleotides outside the gene matches: 5.

The rearrangement joins TRBV10-1 to TRBJ2-3; 10 bases line up with TRBD2. Germline V gives CDR1 WNHNN, CDR2 SYGVQD (reference sequence). V lost 2 bases, J lost 5 bases, and 7 bases stayed unmatched. This CDR3 contains 16 residues. The CDR3 is CASSESLAGVGDTQYF. The CDR3 nucleotides are TGCGCCAGCAGTGAGAGCCTAGCGGGAGTGGGAGATACGCAGTATTTT.

This sequence joins TRBV27 and TRBJ2-2; TRBD2 matches at 9 bases. Germline-derived CDR1 and CDR2 are MNHEY and SMNVEV (reference sequence). V lost 0 bases to trimming and J lost 0 bases; unmatched junction nucleotides: 5. The CDR3 is 18 amino acids. CDR3: CASSLSLAGHTNTGELFF. CDR3 bases: TGTGCCAGCAGTTTATCACTAGCGGGTCACACGAACACCGGGGAGCTGTTTTTT.

The V gene is TRBV19, the J gene TRBJ2-1, with 9 bases lining up with TRBD2. The trim removed 0 bases at V and 2 bases at J, leaving 2 bases unmatched. This CDR3 spans 16 amino acids. Germline V CDR1 and CDR2: LNHDA, SQIVND (reference sequence). Here the CDR3 DNA reads TGTGCCAGTAGTATAGATCCTAGCGGGACCTACAATGAGCAGTTCTTC. Amino acids: CASSIDPSGTYNEQFF.

The V call is TRBV5-6, the J call TRBJ1-1; D is possibly TRBD1 (5 bases). V was pared by 4 bases and J by 5 bases, with 18 bases between. Germline values: CDR1 SGHDT, CDR2 YYEEEE. The CDR3 contains 15 residues. The CDR3 protein is CASSQKGAGVTEAFF. The CDR3 nucleotides read TGTGCCAGCAGCCAAAAAGGGGCGGGGGTGACTGAAGCTTTCTTT.

This chain links TRBV10-2 with TRBJ2-2; 7 nucleotides align to TRBD1. Germline CDR1 is WSHSY and CDR2 is SAAADI. Trimming removed 6 bases from V and 0 bases from J; junction bases left unmatched: 4. The CDR3 runs 15 residues. The CDR3 nucleotides are TGCGCCAGCAGAAATCAGGGGGCGAACACCGGGGAGCTGTTTTTT. Residues: CASRNQGANTGELFF.

This clone was counted a few times. The J gene is TRBJ1-1, the V gene TRBV18, with D perhaps matching TRBD1 (5 bases). Germline values: CDR1 KGHSH, CDR2 LQKENI. The V and J ends lost 2 bases and 1 base respectively, with 11 bases between them. There are 15 residues in the CDR3. The CDR3 loop reads CASSPTVQGNTEAFF. The CDR3 DNA reads as TGTGCCAGCTCACCAACAGTTCAGGGGAACACTGAAGCTTTCTTT. Using reference TRBV18 and TRBJ1-1 for the parts outside the CDR3, the full variable domain is NAGVMQNPRHLVRRRGQEARLRCSPMKGHSHVYWYRQLPEEGLKFMVYLQKENIIDESGMPKERFSAEFPKEGPSILRIQQVVRGDSAAYFCASSPTVQGNTEAFFGQGTRLTVV.

This chain joins TRBV11-3 and TRBJ2-5; possibly TRBD2 for D (6 bases). V was cut by 8 bases and J by 1 base, with 14 bases left in between. CDR3 size: 14 residues. The germline CDR1 and CDR2 sequences are SGHNT and YENEEA. DNA of the CDR3: TGTGCCAGCGGAGGGAGCTGGGGCCAAGAGACCCAGTACTTC. It translates to CASGGSWGQETQYF.

The chain employs TRBV6-4 and TRBJ1-2; D possibly corresponds to TRBD1 (5 bases). Germline CDR1 MRHNA, CDR2 SNTAGT. V lost 3 bases, J lost 6 bases, and 23 bases lay in between. This CDR3 contains 17 residues. CDR3: CASSERGEGILEHGYTF. As DNA, the CDR3 is TGTGCCAGCAGTGAACGAGGGGAGGGAATACTAGAGCATGGCTACACCTTC.

The rearrangement uses TRBV18 and TRBJ2-6, with 7 positions matching TRBD1. The CDR3 contains 17 residues. CDR1 is KGHSH, CDR2 LQKENI, per germline. V was pared by 4 bases and J by 2 bases, with 8 bases of the junction left unmatched. The CDR3 here is CASSRMTGRTGANVLTF. CDR3 in DNA: TGTGCCAGCTCACGAATGACAGGGCGTACTGGGGCCAACGTCCTGACTTTC.